One and the same sample provided the 30 T cell receptor beta chains below, sequenced in a study of blood T cells in healthy people across ages. Through a sample-barcoded 5' primer and a J-beta primer mix, a second PCR was run for roughly 6 to 11 cycles. TCRdb reprocessed the 5' RACE reads via MiXCR and lists one record per CDR3 protein. Of about 800,000 distinct CDR3 sequences listed, 25% are singletons. This sample was also put to use in a study of T cells of mothers and their children.

The specimen was blood. The receptors derive from a boy aged 5-17 years in good health.

The rearrangement uses TRBV2 and TRBJ1-4, with 9 bases matching TRBD1. The junction had 2 bases not matched to a gene; V was cut back by 8 bases and J by 4 bases. CDR3 size: 13 residues. Germline V gene lookup returns CDR1 SNHLY and CDR2 FYNNEI. CDR3: CASEGQGNEKLFF. CDR3 DNA sequence: TGTGCCAGCGAGGGACAGGGTAATGAAAAACTGTTTTTT.

For this clonotype: A junction boundary mismatches the germline segment, possibly from a read error. The chain employs TRBV20-1 and TRBJ2-4, with TRBD2 identical over 11 bases. Looked up from germline, CDR1 is DFQATT and CDR2 is SNEGSKA (reference sequence). CDR3 size: 16 residues. The chain's CDR3 is CSAAKLAGEHKNIRYF. The CDR3 bases are TGCAGTGCAGCTAAACTAGCGGGGGAGCACAAAAACATTCGGTACTTC.

The sample holds a few counts of this clonotype. The gene calls are TRBV4-3 and TRBJ1-3, with TRBD1 identical over 11 bases. The V gene's germline CDR1 is LGHNA and CDR2 YSLEER. The CDR3 loop spans 16 amino acids. Germline trimming cut 0 bases from V and 7 bases from J; bases unmatched to any gene: 5. CDR3 nucleotide sequence: TGCGCCAGCAGCCAAGATGCGGGGACAGGGGGGAACACCATATATTTT. Translating it yields CASSQDAGTGGNTIYF.

The chain joins TRBV30 to TRBJ1-5, with D uncertain. V dropped 4 bases and J dropped 7 bases, with 14 bases sitting between them. Germline CDR1 is GTSNPN and CDR2 is SVGIG (reference sequence). This CDR3 contains 13 residues. CDR3 amino acids: CAWTDGLEQPQHF. Here the CDR3 DNA reads TGTGCCTGGACGGACGGCCTGGAGCAGCCCCAGCATTTT.

V is TRBV20-1 and J is TRBJ2-2; 10 bases agree with TRBD2. Losses at the gene ends were 0 bases for V and 0 bases for J; bases not matched to a gene: 10. The CDR3 totals 19 residues. The germline gives CDR1 DFQATT, CDR2 SNEGSKA (reference sequence). The CDR3 DNA reads TGCAGTGCTAGAGATACGCAGCGGGAGGGCCTATCGAACACCGGGGAGCTGTTTTTT. Amino acids: CSARDTQREGLSNTGELFF.

The rearrangement joins TRBV18 to TRBJ2-7; 14 bases are shared with TRBD2. Germline trimming cut 0 bases from V and 5 bases from J; bases unmatched to any gene: 3. Germline loops: CDR1 KGHSH, CDR2 LQKENI. This CDR3 is built from 16 residues. In DNA, the CDR3 is TGTGCCAGCTCACCACCGGGACTAGCGGGAGTAAACGAGCAGTACTTC. It translates to CASSPPGLAGVNEQYF.

The chain links TRBV27 to TRBJ2-7, with D possibly being TRBD2 (5 bases). The CDR3 has 11 residues. Deletions cut 8 bases from V and 5 bases from J, with 10 bases between. Germline CDR1 MNHEY, CDR2 SMNVEV (reference sequence). CDR3 sequence reads: CASSRGHEQYF. Written as DNA, the CDR3 is TGTGCCAGCTCTCGCGGGCACGAGCAGTACTTC.

This clonotype came up a few times. The chain joins TRBV30 to TRBJ2-2, with a tentative D call TRBD1 (7 bases). In germline, CDR1 is GTSNPN, CDR2 SVGIG (reference sequence). Trimming took off 2 bases at V and 3 bases at J, with 10 bases between the two ends. The CDR3 length is 14 residues. CDR3 residues: CAWSTGDYTGELFF. The CDR3 DNA reads as TGTGCCTGGAGTACAGGGGACTACACCGGGGAGCTGTTTTTT. Full variable domain (missing parts from reference TRBV30 and TRBJ2-2): SQTIHQWPATLVQPVGSPLSLECTVEGTSNPNLYWYRQAAGRGLQLLFYSVGIGQISSEVPQNLSASRPQDRQFILSSKKLLLSDSGFYLCAWSTGDYTGELFFGEGSRLTVL.

The sample holds a few counts of this clonotype. The CDR3 sequence: CASSSTVTVNYGYTF. CDR3 bases: TGTGCCAGCAGCTCCACCGTTACAGTTAACTATGGCTACACCTTC. J is TRBJ1-2 and V is TRBV7-9; D gene unclear. The CDR3 is 15 amino acids. V was trimmed by 4 bases and J by 1 base, leaving 13 bases between them. The germline V gene has CDR1 SEHNR and CDR2 FQNEAQ (reference sequence).

This clonotype showed up just a few times. J is TRBJ2-1 and V is TRBV30; 8 bases agree with TRBD2. This CDR3 is 14 amino acids long. Germline lookup yields CDR1 GTSNPN and CDR2 SVGIG (reference sequence). The V gene end was trimmed by 3 bases and the J gene end by 2 bases; junction bases not matched to a gene: 3. The CDR3 DNA sequence: TGTGCCTGGAGCCGGGGGGGCCCCTACAATGAGCAGTTCTTC. It is translated as CAWSRGGPYNEQFF.

This sequence joins TRBV7-2 and TRBJ1-2, with 9 bases fitting TRBD1. CDR1 and CDR2 from the germline V gene are SGHTA and FQGNSA. The J segment lost 11 bases and the V segment lost 6 bases, leaving 10 bases of the junction unmatched. The CDR3 length is 13 residues. The CDR3 loop reads CASSLLGQGRYTF. The CDR3 DNA reads TGTGCCAGCAGTCTGCTAGGACAGGGGCGATACACCTTC. Full variable domain (missing parts from reference TRBV7-2 and TRBJ1-2): GAGVSQSPSNKVTEKGKDVELRCDPISGHTALYWYRQSLGQGLEFLIYFQGNSAPDKSGLPSDRFSAERTGGSVSTLTIQRTQQEDSAVYLCASSLLGQGRYTFGSGTRLTVV.

On this clonotype: One junction end disagrees with the germline gene, perhaps due to a read error. The chain is built from TRBV15 and TRBJ2-3; tentative D call: TRBD1 (6 bases). The V gene's germline CDR1 is LNHNV and CDR2 YYDKDF (reference sequence). CDR3 length equals 17 residues. CDR3 in amino acids: CATSRLNNRASTDTQYF. CDR3 nucleotides: TGCGCCACCAGCAGACTTAACAACAGGGCTAGCACAGATACGCAGTATTTT.

The V call is TRBV24-1, the J call TRBJ2-1, with D hard to call. The V and J ends lost 6 bases and 0 bases respectively, with 8 bases between them. Germline loops: CDR1 KGHDR, CDR2 SFDVKD. The CDR3 has 14 amino acids. The CDR3 DNA reads as TGTGCCACCAGTTTTGCAGGCTCCTACAATGAGCAGTTCTTC. As protein: CATSFAGSYNEQFF.

The chain combines TRBV29-1 with TRBJ2-1; 8 nucleotides align to TRBD1. CDR3 length: 13 residues. Germline loops: CDR1 SQVTM, CDR2 ANQGSEA. J gave up 3 bases and V 7 bases, and 5 bases lay outside the gene matches. CDR3 sequence: CSGTGTGYNEQFF. CDR3 nucleotide sequence: TGCAGCGGTACCGGGACAGGCTACAATGAGCAGTTCTTC.

The CDR3 region is CASSSLSAGSNQPQHF. The CDR3 region has the DNA TGTGCCAGCAGCTCCCTGTCGGCCGGGAGCAATCAGCCCCAGCATTTT. The genes are TRBV7-9 and TRBJ1-5; D gene unclear. The CDR3 is 16 residues long. Trimming pared 4 bases from V and 1 base from J, leaving 14 bases between. The germline V gene has CDR1 SEHNR and CDR2 FQNEAQ (reference sequence).

This clonotype was seen more than once but under ten times. V gene TRBV4-1 combines with J gene TRBJ2-1; D not certain. V was trimmed by 3 bases and J by 6 bases, leaving 3 bases between them. Germline-derived CDR1 and CDR2 are MGHRA and YSYEKL. CDR3 length equals 11 residues. As DNA, the CDR3 is TGCGCCAGCAGCCAGTTCAATGAGCAGTTCTTC. Translation: CASSQFNEQFF.

This clonotype was seen only a few times. V usage is TRBV7-2 and J usage is TRBJ2-1; 10 bases fit TRBD2. Germline-derived CDR1 and CDR2 are SGHTA and FQGNSA. V lost 0 bases, J lost 4 bases, and 3 bases stayed unmatched. This CDR3 comprises 16 residues. The CDR3, as DNA: TGTGCCAGCAGCTTAGCAAGGACTAGCGGTTACAATGAGCAGTTCTTC. Protein sequence: CASSLARTSGYNEQFF.

The sample holds a few counts of this clonotype. This chain joins TRBV29-1 and TRBJ2-3; maybe TRBD2 (5 bases). The V end was cut by 3 bases, the J end by 0 bases, with 10 bases between. CDR1 is SQVTM and CDR2 is ANQGSEA in the germline V gene. The CDR3 consists of 14 residues. In DNA, the CDR3 is TGCAGCGTTGAGGCCGGGGAGAGCACAGATACGCAGTATTTT. Translated, it gives CSVEAGESTDTQYF.

The chain couples TRBV5-6 to TRBJ2-5; TRBD1 matches 9 bases. The CDR3 spans 22 residues. V shed 1 base and J 4 bases; nucleotides not matched to a gene: 26. Germline values: CDR1 SGHDT, CDR2 YYEEEE. The CDR3 spells CASSLIVEAPSSRDRERETQYF. The CDR3 region has the DNA TGTGCCAGCAGCTTGATTGTCGAGGCCCCATCCAGCCGGGACAGGGAAAGAGAGACCCAGTACTTC.

This clonotype has only a few counts. This sequence joins TRBV20-1 and TRBJ2-5; the D gene could be TRBD1 or TRBD2 (5 bases each). V lost 6 bases to trimming and J lost 7 bases, with 15 bases between them. This CDR3 region has 12 residues. The germline V gene has CDR1 DFQATT and CDR2 SNEGSKA (reference sequence). In nucleotides, the CDR3 is TGCAGTGCAAAGGGGACCCCAGGGACCCAGTACTTC. Amino acids: CSAKGTPGTQYF.

V gene TRBV4-1 combines with J gene TRBJ2-2, with 7 nucleotides matching TRBD1. From germline, CDR1 is MGHRA and CDR2 YSYEKL. Trimming at V came to 5 bases and at J to 1 base, leaving 4 bases not matched to a gene. The length of the CDR3 is 15 residues. For the CDR3, the DNA is TGCGCCAGCAGCGGGACAGCTTGGAACACCGGGGAGCTGTTTTTT. Its translation: CASSGTAWNTGELFF.

In this sample, this clonotype turned up a few times. The gene calls are TRBV9 and TRBJ2-1; tentatively, D is TRBD1 (6 bases). The CDR3 is 15 amino acids. CDR1 and CDR2 from the germline V gene are SGDLS and YYNGEE. V lost 7 bases and J 6 bases, leaving 20 bases between the germline ends. CDR3 coding DNA: TGTGCCAGCGCCTCCCGGGGCAGGGACACCAATGAGCAGTTCTTC. Its translation is CASASRGRDTNEQFF.

This chain joins TRBV7-3 and TRBJ2-3, with 7 bases aligning to TRBD2. The CDR3 is 15 amino acids. The ends lost 3 bases at V and 6 bases at J; junction bases unmatched: 9. Germline CDR1 SGHTA, CDR2 FQGTGA. CDR3 protein: CASSFVGGPMDTQYF. DNA for the CDR3: TGTGCCAGCAGCTTTGTGGGAGGGCCCATGGATACGCAGTATTTT.

This clonotype was seen repeatedly, ten times or more. This sequence joins TRBV7-2 and TRBJ2-7; D is perhaps TRBD1 (6 bases). The V and J ends lost 3 bases and 4 bases respectively, with 16 bases between them. The CDR3 extends over 15 amino acids. CDR1 and CDR2 (germline): SGHTA, FQGNSA. The CDR3 is CASSFGVDRPYEQYF. The CDR3 coding sequence is TGTGCCAGCAGCTTTGGCGTGGACAGACCTTACGAGCAGTACTTC.

The gene calls are TRBV11-2 and TRBJ2-7; no firm D call. V was cut by 3 bases and J by 3 bases, with 9 bases left in between. This CDR3 is built from 13 residues. Germline CDR1 SGHAT, CDR2 FQNNGV. The CDR3 is CASSFNNGYEQYF. The CDR3 DNA sequence: TGTGCCAGCAGCTTCAACAACGGCTACGAGCAGTACTTC.

This clonotype was seen only a few times. The chain couples TRBV7-9 to TRBJ1-5; tentatively, D is TRBD1 (6 bases). This CDR3 has 14 amino acids. Trimming took off 3 bases at V and 6 bases at J, with 12 bases between the two ends. Germline V gene sequence: CDR1 SEHNR, CDR2 FQNEAQ (reference sequence). The DNA for the CDR3 is TGTGCCAGCAGCTTCTCCGACAGGCCTCAGCCCCAGCATTTT. Translated, it gives CASSFSDRPQPQHF.

In this sample, this clonotype turned up a few times. The chain combines TRBV6-4 with TRBJ2-3; TRBD2 aligns across 9 bases. The V and J ends lost 8 bases and 5 bases, in that order; junction bases with no gene match: 11. Germline assignment: CDR1 MRHNA and CDR2 SNTAGT. The CDR3 length is 15 residues. The CDR3 DNA sequence: TGTGCCAGCGCATTGGTTAGCGGGGGTGGAGATACGCAGTATTTT. Protein product: CASALVSGGGDTQYF.

This sequence joins TRBV4-3 and TRBJ2-4; D is unclear. The V end lost 0 bases, the J end lost 1 base, and 13 bases lay between the germline ends. In germline, CDR1 is LGHNA, CDR2 YSLEER. The CDR3 is 17 residues long. In DNA form, the CDR3 reads TGCGCCAGCAGCCAAGAGGCTCAGCTCCGGGCCAAAAACATTCAGTACTTC. Its protein product is CASSQEAQLRAKNIQYF.

This clonotype was seen only a few times. V usage is TRBV6-5 and J usage is TRBJ2-3; 10 bases are shared with TRBD2. With V trimmed by 2 bases and J by 0 bases, 5 bases remained unmatched. Germline V gives CDR1 MNHEY, CDR2 SVGAGI. This CDR3 contains 17 residues. The CDR3 sequence: CASSYDTSGVSTDTQYF. The CDR3, as DNA: TGTGCCAGCAGTTACGATACTAGCGGGGTTAGCACAGATACGCAGTATTTT.

J is TRBJ1-1 and V is TRBV20-1, with D unresolved. This CDR3 is 13 amino acids long. V was trimmed by 0 bases and J by 1 base, leaving 6 bases between them. Germline V lookup: CDR1 DFQATT, CDR2 SNEGSKA (reference sequence). DNA for the CDR3: TGCAGTGCTAGAGATAGGAGGAACACTGAAGCTTTCTTT. Translation gives CSARDRRNTEAFF.